A single T cell receptor beta chain is shown here with its context. As yet, its antigen is unknown. Time point in this sample: cycle 4 day 1 (C4D1), after about 6 weeks of nivolumab. Every patient relapsed after autologous stem cell transplantation, and brentuximab vedotin exposure varied. Some clones are missing from TCRdb's copy, which holds only in-frame ones; the method was immunoSEQ multiplex PCR. Among tens of thousands of clones listed, around 90% were seen once. The data derive from a study of PD-1 blockade in classical Hodgkin lymphoma. About the research overall: Patients were infused with nivolumab 3 mg/kg every 2 weeks. Study-wide points: Significant TCR diversity gains by C4D1 occurred in CD4+ but not CD8+ cells. In newly diagnosed patients, baseline TCR diversity was reportedly below that of healthy donors.

The germline gives CDR1 SGHNT, CDR2 YENEEA. The CDR3 is 13 amino acids. V lost 2 bases, J lost 0 bases, and 3 bases lay in between. The sequence was collected from a human donor with classical Hodgkin lymphoma. Sample: peripheral blood mononuclear cells (PBMCs), taken before the fourth cycle of nivolumab. The genes are TRBV11-3 and TRBJ2-3; no clear D gene. CDR3 sequence reads: CASSLISTDTQYF. CDR3 DNA sequence: TGTGCCAGCAGCTTAATAAGCACAGATACGCAGTATTTT.